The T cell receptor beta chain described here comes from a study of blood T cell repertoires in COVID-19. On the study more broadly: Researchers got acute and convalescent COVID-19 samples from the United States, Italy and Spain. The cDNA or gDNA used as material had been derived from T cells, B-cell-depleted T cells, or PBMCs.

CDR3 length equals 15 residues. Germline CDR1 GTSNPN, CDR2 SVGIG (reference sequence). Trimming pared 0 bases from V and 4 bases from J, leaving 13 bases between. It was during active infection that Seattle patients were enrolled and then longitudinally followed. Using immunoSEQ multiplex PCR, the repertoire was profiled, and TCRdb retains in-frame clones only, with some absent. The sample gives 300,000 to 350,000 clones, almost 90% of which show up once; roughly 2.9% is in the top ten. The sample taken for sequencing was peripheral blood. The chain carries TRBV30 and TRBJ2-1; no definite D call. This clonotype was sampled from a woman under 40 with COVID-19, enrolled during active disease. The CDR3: CAWSVPEIRYNEQFF. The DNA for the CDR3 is TGTGCCTGGAGTGTACCGGAGATAAGATACAATGAGCAGTTCTTC.